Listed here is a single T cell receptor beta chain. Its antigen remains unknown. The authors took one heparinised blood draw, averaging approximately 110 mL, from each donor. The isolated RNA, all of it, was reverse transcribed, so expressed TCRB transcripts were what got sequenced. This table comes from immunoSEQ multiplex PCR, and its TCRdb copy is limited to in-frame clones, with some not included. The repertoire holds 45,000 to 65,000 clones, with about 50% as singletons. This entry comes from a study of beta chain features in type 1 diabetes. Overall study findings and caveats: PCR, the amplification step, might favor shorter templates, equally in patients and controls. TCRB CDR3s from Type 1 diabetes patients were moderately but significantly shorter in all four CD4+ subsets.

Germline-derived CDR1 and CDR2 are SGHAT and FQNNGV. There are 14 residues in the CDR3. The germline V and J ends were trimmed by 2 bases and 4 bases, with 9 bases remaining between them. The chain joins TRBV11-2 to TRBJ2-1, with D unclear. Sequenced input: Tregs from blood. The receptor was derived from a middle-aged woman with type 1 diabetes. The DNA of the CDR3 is TGTGCCAGCAGCTTACTAGGATTGTACAATGAGCAGTTCTTC. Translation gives CASSLLGLYNEQFF.